This T cell receptor beta chain was sequenced in a study of OX40 agonist ivuxolimab in advanced cancers. The germline V and J ends were trimmed by 2 bases and 4 bases, with 6 bases remaining between them. Germline CDR1 is WSHSY and CDR2 is SAAADI. CDR3 length: 12 residues. Clones were read by immunoSEQ multiplex PCR, and TCRdb kept only the in-frame ones, dropping some. The sample shows 75,000 to 100,000 clones, about 90% of them seen only once. Material: CD4+ or CD8+ T cells sorted from blood, obtained in a trial of the OX40 agonist ivuxolimab. V and J are TRBV10-2 and TRBJ2-7; D is ambiguous. This TCR came from an adult with an advanced solid tumor such as melanoma, head and neck, liver or kidney cancer. For the CDR3, the DNA is TGCGCCAGCAGTGAGGATCCTTACGAGCAGTACTTC. This encodes CASSEDPYEQYF.